One and the same sample provided the 6 T cell receptor beta chains below, sequenced in a study of T cell responses to AZD1222 COVID-19 vaccine. Profiling relied on immunoSEQ multiplex PCR, and the TCRdb table lists in-frame clones only, not all of them. The table lists roughly 100,000 clones, more than 75% of them singletons. The sample consisted of peripheral blood, taken on day 0 of AZD1222 vaccination. These TCRs come from an adult in good health.

The chain combines TRBV14 with TRBJ2-7; TRBD1 might be the D (5 bases). In germline, CDR1 is SGHDN, CDR2 FVKESK. Trimming left V 1 base short and J 0 bases short, with 22 bases between. This CDR3 has 19 residues. CDR3 loop: CASSQGARKGSFPSYEQYF. CDR3 in DNA: TGTGCCAGCAGCCAAGGAGCTAGAAAGGGGTCGTTTCCCTCCTACGAGCAGTACTTC.

This chain connects TRBV7-9 to TRBJ2-6; tentatively, D is TRBD1 (6 bases). The CDR3 is 16 amino acids. Germline values: CDR1 SEHNR, CDR2 FQNEAQ (reference sequence). With 5 bases removed from V and 0 bases from J, the gap between germline ends came to 11 bases. The CDR3 protein is CASSPDSHSGANVLTF. The CDR3 DNA sequence: TGTGCCAGCAGCCCGGACAGCCACTCTGGGGCCAACGTCCTGACTTTC.

The genes are TRBV7-8 and TRBJ1-2; unclear D gene. Per the germline V gene, CDR1 is SGHVS and CDR2 is FQNEAQ. Between the trimmed V and J ends, which lost 4 bases and 8 bases, there was a span of 8 bases. This CDR3 has 11 amino acids. The CDR3 here is CASSSSTGYTF. The CDR3 coding sequence is TGTGCCAGCAGCTCGAGCACGGGCTACACCTTC.

The J gene is TRBJ2-7, the V gene TRBV15; the match to TRBD2 covers 7 bases. J was trimmed by 4 bases and V by 3 bases; bases with no gene match: 9. The CDR3 loop spans 15 amino acids. Germline values: CDR1 LNHNV, CDR2 YYDKDF (reference sequence). The CDR3 protein is CATSSPGRREYEQYF. The DNA for the CDR3 is TGTGCCACCAGCAGCCCCGGACGGCGGGAGTACGAGCAGTACTTC.

The chain carries TRBV28 and TRBJ1-2; D is uncertain. The V gene lost 5 bases and the J gene lost 6 bases, with 7 bases spanning the gap. Germline-derived CDR1 and CDR2 are MDHEN and SYDVKM. This CDR3 contains 11 residues. The CDR3 protein is CASSPTHGYTF. CDR3 nucleotide sequence: TGTGCCAGCAGTCCGACGCATGGCTACACCTTC.

The chain joins TRBV9 to TRBJ2-5; D unresolved. CDR3 length equals 14 residues. V dropped 0 bases and J dropped 4 bases, with 10 bases sitting between them. In germline, CDR1 is SGDLS, CDR2 YYNGEE. CDR3 residues: CASSVDSGPETQYF. The DNA of the CDR3 is TGTGCCAGCAGCGTAGATTCGGGCCCAGAGACCCAGTACTTC. Complete variable domain (other parts from reference TRBV9 and TRBJ2-5): DSGVTQTPKHLITATGQRVTLRCSPRSGDLSVYWYQQSLDQGLQFLIQYYNGEERAKGNILERFSAQQFPDLHSELNLSSLELGDSALYFCASSVDSGPETQYFGPGTRLLVL.